This T cell receptor beta chain was retrieved from a study of T cells in Graves' hyperthyroidism and ophthalmopathy. This clonotype was detected only a few times. Amplification of TCR beta CDR3 regions was performed using RNA transcripts as template. Using the HTBI primer set, a first-round RT-PCR was run on the TCR CDR3. Using its own MiXCR run on the multiplex PCR reads, TCRdb lists one record per CDR3 protein. The sample has roughly 510,000 distinct CDR3 sequences; less than 25% are singletons. The sequence came from a man younger than 30 with Graves' hyperthyroidism. Sequencing was performed on blood.

DNA of the CDR3: TGTGCCAGCAGTCAAACAAGACAGGTCTCCCAAGAGACCCAGTACTTC. Translation: CASSQTRQVSQETQYF. The rearrangement uses TRBV12-3 or TRBV12-4 and TRBJ2-5; tentative D call: TRBD1 (6 bases). The CDR3 extends over 16 amino acids. V was pared by 5 bases and J by 1 base, with 17 bases between.